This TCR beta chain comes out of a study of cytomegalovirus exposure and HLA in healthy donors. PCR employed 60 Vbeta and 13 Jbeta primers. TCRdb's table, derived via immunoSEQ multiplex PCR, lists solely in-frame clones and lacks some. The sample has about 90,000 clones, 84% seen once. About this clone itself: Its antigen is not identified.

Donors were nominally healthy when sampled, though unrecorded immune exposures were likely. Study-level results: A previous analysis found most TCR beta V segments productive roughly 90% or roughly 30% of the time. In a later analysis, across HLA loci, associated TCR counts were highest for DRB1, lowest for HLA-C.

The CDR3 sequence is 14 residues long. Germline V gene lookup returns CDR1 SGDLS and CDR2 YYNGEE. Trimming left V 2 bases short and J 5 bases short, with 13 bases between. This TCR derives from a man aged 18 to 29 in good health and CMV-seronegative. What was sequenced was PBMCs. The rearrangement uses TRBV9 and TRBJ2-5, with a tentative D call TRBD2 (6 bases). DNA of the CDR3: TGTGCCAGCAGCGTGGGAGGTAGAATGGAGACCCAGTACTTC. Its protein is CASSVGGRMETQYF.